This T cell receptor beta chain stems from a study of shared clonotypes between healthy human individuals. Study-level findings and limits: In contrast to clonotypes shared by all four donors, non-shared clonotypes had lower generation probabilities. Rarefaction showed sorted-subset sequencing was incomplete despite large depth.

Under the authors' procedure: Junction-only immunoSEQ data arrived without quality scores, meaning filtering differed. The protocol was immunoSEQ multiplex PCR, while the TCRdb copy is restricted to in-frame clones and leaves out a portion. That table gives V, J and clone size, and the DNA gave D and trimming. Here the sample spans 550,000 to 800,000 clones, roughly 70% being singletons. The split of CD4+ cells yielded CD45RA+ naive and CD45RA-negative memory subsets. Trimming pared 1 base from V and 2 bases from J, leaving 12 bases between. The CDR3 is made up of 15 amino acids. Germline V gives CDR1 SGHNT, CDR2 YYREEE (reference sequence). This clone was counted ten times or more. What it binds is unknown.

This clonotype was sampled from a woman aged 25 to 39 in good health. This chain joins TRBV5-4 and TRBJ1-2; D possibly corresponds to TRBD1 (5 bases). What was sequenced was memory CD4+ T cells sorted from blood. Described subset: CD45RA-negative fraction. CDR3 protein: CASSLQGTLNYGYTF. The CDR3 region has the DNA TGTGCCAGCAGCTTGCAGGGTACTCTCAACTATGGCTACACCTTC.